A selection of T cell receptor beta chains follows, all from one sample in a study of sequential checkpoint blockade in melanoma. The data were produced by immunoSEQ multiplex PCR, yet TCRdb's version contains in-frame clones alone and is incomplete. The profile covers tens of thousands of clones, with 32% appearing a single time and about 1.5% taken by the ten largest. The material sequenced was tumor tissue (inferred from file names), taken from a patient given nivolumab and ipilimumab in sequence. These receptors came from a human donor with melanoma. Both conserved end residues are part of each CDR3. The D gene is left open where the match is weak. The listing skips clone size in some rows; elsewhere it reads once, few, many or a size class.

clone_size,j_call,v_call,d_call,cdr3_aa,cdr3_nt
.,TRBJ2-1,TRBV18,.,CASSPPATRAHEQFF,TGTGCCAGCTCACCCCCGGCCACTAGGGCCCATGAGCAGTTCTTC
few,TRBJ1-1,TRBV6-8,.,CASRPEGRVDAFF,TGTGCCAGCAGGCCCGAGGGTAGAGTTGACGCTTTCTTT
.,TRBJ2-4,TRBV5-1,TRBD2,CASSYGRLAGDPAKNIQYF,TGCGCCAGCAGCTATGGTCGGCTAGCGGGGGACCCAGCCAAAAACATTCAGTACTTC
.,TRBJ2-5,TRBV11-3,TRBD1,CASSSGGGSETQYF,TGTGCCAGCAGTTCAGGGGGCGGGTCGGAGACCCAGTACTTC
.,TRBJ2-7,TRBV7-5,.,CASSYQGGAFYEQYF,TGTGCCAGCAGCTACCAGGGGGGGGCCTTCTACGAGCAGTACTTC
.,TRBJ2-7,TRBV19,TRBD2,CASSDGLAGSYEQYF,TGTGCCAGTAGTGACGGACTAGCGGGCTCCTACGAGCAGTACTTC
.,TRBJ1-5,TRBV18,TRBD1,CASSSGQGGSNQPQHF,TGTGCCAGCTCCTCGGGACAGGGGGGAAGCAATCAGCCCCAGCATTTT
.,TRBJ2-4,TRBV11-3,.,CASSSDSPRAKNIQYF,TGTGCCAGCAGCTCGGACTCTCCCCGCGCCAAAAACATTCAGTACTTC
.,TRBJ2-7,TRBV28,.,CASSLRELAAYEQYF,TGTGCCAGCAGTTTAAGGGAACTAGCAGCCTACGAGCAGTACTTC
.,TRBJ1-5,TRBV6-8,.,CASTLGLSNQPQHF,TGTGCCAGCACTCTTGGACTTAGCAATCAGCCCCAGCATTTT
.,TRBJ2-5,TRBV11-3,TRBD2,CASTTLAGAQETQYF,TGTGCCAGCACCACCCTAGCGGGAGCCCAAGAGACCCAGTACTTC
.,TRBJ2-7,TRBV18,.,CASSLYGSSYEQYF,TGTGCCAGCTCCCTATACGGCAGCTCCTACGAGCAGTACTTC
.,TRBJ2-6,TRBV30,.,CALRGTGANVLTF,TGTGCCCTCCGGGGCACTGGGGCCAACGTCCTGACTTTC
once,TRBJ2-1,TRBV19,TRBD1,CASSTRGTGSGNEQFF,TGTGCCAGTAGTACCCGCGGGACAGGTTCGGGCAATGAGCAGTTCTTC
.,TRBJ2-7,TRBV5-1,.,CASSFGGQTYEQYF,TGCGCCAGCAGCTTTGGGGGGCAGACCTACGAGCAGTACTTC
.,TRBJ2-4,TRBV18,TRBD1,CASSPTGGGLSKNIQYF,TGTGCCAGCTCACCTACAGGGGGCGGTTTATCAAAAAACATTCAGTACTTC
.,TRBJ2-2,TRBV19,.,CASKRAGELFF,TGTGCCAGTAAGAGGGCCGGGGAGCTGTTTTTT
.,TRBJ2-7,TRBV18,TRBD2,CASSRNQAGGGSYEQYF,TGTGCCAGCTCACGCAACCAAGCGGGAGGGGGCTCCTACGAGCAGTACTTC
few,TRBJ1-1,TRBV30,.,CAWLGLRRGTEAFF,TGTGCCTGGCTAGGACTCAGGAGGGGCACTGAAGCTTTCTTT
many,TRBJ2-5,TRBV11-3,TRBD1,CASTLDRGGETQYF,TGTGCCAGCACCTTGGACAGGGGTGGGGAGACCCAGTACTTC
.,TRBJ1-3,TRBV30,.,CAWSVLKDSLSGNTIYF,TGTGCCTGGAGTGTACTCAAGGACAGCCTCTCTGGAAACACCATATATTTT
.,TRBJ2-7,TRBV23-1,TRBD1,CASSLSGQGERYEQYF,TGCGCCAGCAGTCTCTCAGGACAGGGTGAACGGTACGAGCAGTACTTC
few,TRBJ2-2,TRBV11-3,.,CASSLGRGSTGELFF,TGTGCCAGCAGCTTAGGGAGGGGTTCCACCGGGGAGCTGTTTTTT
.,TRBJ2-7,TRBV6-8,TRBD2,CASATPKVLTSRGGYEQYF,TGTGCCAGCGCTACCCCCAAGGTCTTGACTAGCCGCGGAGGCTACGAGCAGTACTTC
few,TRBJ1-5,TRBV6-8,.,CASSPWEKSQHF,TGTGCCAGCAGCCCGTGGGAGAAATCCCAGCATTTT
.,TRBJ2-1,TRBV5-1,TRBD2,CASSLAKLAGVGNEQFF,TGCGCCAGCAGCTTGGCGAAACTAGCGGGAGTCGGCAATGAGCAGTTCTTC
.,TRBJ1-3,TRBV5-1,TRBD1,CASSPDRAGNTIYF,TGCGCCAGCAGCCCGGACAGGGCTGGAAACACCATATATTTT
.,TRBJ2-5,TRBV30,.,CAWSVKGREETQYF,TGTGCCTGGAGTGTGAAGGGCCGCGAAGAGACCCAGTACTTC
many,TRBJ1-6,TRBV11-3,.,CASSLGGDNSPLHF,TGTGCCAGCAGCTTAGGAGGGGACAATTCACCCCTCCACTTT
.,TRBJ2-7,TRBV15,.,CATGRGGNGIGYEQYF,TGTGCCACTGGCAGAGGGGGGAACGGGATAGGGTACGAGCAGTACTTC
.,TRBJ2-4,TRBV30,.,CAWSEGGNIQYF,TGTGCCTGGAGTGAGGGGGGGAACATTCAGTACTTC
.,TRBJ2-7,TRBV19,TRBD1,CASSTVDRDYEQYF,TGTGCCAGTAGTACCGTGGACAGGGACTACGAGCAGTACTTC
once,TRBJ2-1,TRBV29-1,.,CSAIEGSSDYNEQFF,TGCAGCGCAATAGAAGGGAGTTCAGACTACAATGAGCAGTTCTTC